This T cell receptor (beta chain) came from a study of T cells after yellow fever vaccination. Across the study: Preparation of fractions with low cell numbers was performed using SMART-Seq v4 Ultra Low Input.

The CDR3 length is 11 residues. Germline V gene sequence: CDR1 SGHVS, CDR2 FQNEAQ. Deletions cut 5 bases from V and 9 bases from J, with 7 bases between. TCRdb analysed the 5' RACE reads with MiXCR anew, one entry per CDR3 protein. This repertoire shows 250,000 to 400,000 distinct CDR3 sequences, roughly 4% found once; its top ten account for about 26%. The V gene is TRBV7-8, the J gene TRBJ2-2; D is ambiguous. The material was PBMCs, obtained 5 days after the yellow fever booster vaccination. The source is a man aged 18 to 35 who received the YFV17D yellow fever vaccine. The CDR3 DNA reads TGTGCCAGCAGCCTTTGGCGGGAGCTGTTTTTT. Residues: CASSLWRELFF. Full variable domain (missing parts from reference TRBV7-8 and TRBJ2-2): GAGVSQSPRYKVAKRGQDVALRCDPISGHVSLFWYQQALGQGPEFLTYFQNEAQLDKSGLPSDRFFAERPEGSVSTLKIQRTQQEDSAVYLCASSLWRELFFGEGSRLTVL.